The 25 T cell receptor beta chains presented below share a single source sample, sequenced in a study of regulatory T cells in long-lasting Graves disease. As to time point: newly diagnosed GD, antithyroid drugs for less than 3 months. There was RNA extracted from PBMCs, and the TCR library was made from it. Libraries of TCR beta came from iRepertoire HTBI primers plus Arm-PCR of CDR3 regions. A single record per CDR3 protein comes from TCRdb applying MiXCR to the multiplex PCR reads. The repertoire holds hundreds of thousands of distinct CDR3 sequences, with about 16% as singletons. This same sample was also taken into another study, of T cells in Graves' hyperthyroidism and ophthalmopathy.

Material: peripheral blood mononuclear cells (PBMCs), obtained at new diagnosis, from a patient treated with antithyroid drugs. The source is a man between 18 and 29 years old with Graves disease.

This sequence joins TRBV15 and TRBJ1-1; TRBD1 might be the D (6 bases). CDR1 and CDR2 (germline): LNHNV, YYDKDF (reference sequence). The CDR3 consists of 13 residues. Trimming shortened V by 1 base and J by 8 bases, and 11 bases separated the two germline ends. The CDR3 loop reads CATSRGQGLEAFF. In DNA form, the CDR3 reads TGTGCCACCAGCAGAGGCCAGGGGTTAGAAGCTTTCTTT.

The chain joins TRBV28 to TRBJ2-7; TRBD2 is a possible D gene (5 bases). CDR3 size: 15 residues. V shed 2 bases and J shed 2 bases, with 13 bases lying between them. Germline V lookup: CDR1 MDHEN, CDR2 SYDVKM. The CDR3 DNA follows: TGTGCCAGCAGTTTAAAGAGGGAATATCCCTACGAGCAGTACTTC. Its protein product is CASSLKREYPYEQYF.

This clonotype was detected many times. The chain has TRBV18 and TRBJ1-5, with D tentatively TRBD1 (6 bases). V was pared by 3 bases and J by 5 bases, with 17 bases between. Germline V gene lookup returns CDR1 KGHSH and CDR2 LQKENI. The length of the CDR3 is 16 residues. In DNA, the CDR3 is TGTGCCAGCTCACCTACATGGGCAGGGGAGGATCAGCCCCAGCATTTT. Translated: CASSPTWAGEDQPQHF. The full variable domain, rest sourced from reference TRBV18 and TRBJ1-5, is NAGVMQNPRHLVRRRGQEARLRCSPMKGHSHVYWYRQLPEEGLKFMVYLQKENIIDESGMPKERFSAEFPKEGPSILRIQQVVRGDSAAYFCASSPTWAGEDQPQHFGDGTRLSIL.

With respect to this clonotype: One end of the junction varies from germline; a read error may be responsible. The CDR3: CANSETAPGTSGRAFEQYF. The CDR3 coding sequence is TGCGCCAACAGCGAGACAGCCCCAGGGACTAGCGGGAGGGCCTTCGAGCAGTACTTC. The gene calls are TRBV5-1 and TRBJ2-7, with 16 bases fitting TRBD2. This CDR3 spans 19 amino acids. Germline CDR1 SGHRS, CDR2 YFSETQ.

This clonotype was observed a few times. V usage is TRBV19 and J usage is TRBJ1-2; 9 bases match TRBD1. The V and J ends lost 5 bases and 8 bases, in that order; junction bases with no gene match: 12. Germline V gives CDR1 LNHDA, CDR2 SQIVND (reference sequence). This CDR3 region has 15 residues. The CDR3: CASSETGGAPGGYTF. DNA of the CDR3: TGTGCCAGTAGTGAAACAGGGGGCGCCCCCGGGGGCTACACCTTC.

Only a few counts were recorded for this clonotype. The chain is built from TRBV12-3 or TRBV12-4 and TRBJ2-7; D unclear. There are 11 residues in the CDR3. Trimming pared 8 bases from V and 12 bases from J, leaving 17 bases between. The chain's CDR3 is CASGDGLELYF. CDR3 sequence (DNA): TGTGCCAGCGGCGATGGCCTAGAATTGTACTTC.

This clonotype was seen at least ten times. The rearrangement joins TRBV18 to TRBJ2-5; D unclear. The CDR3 is 15 amino acids. V was cut by 4 bases and J by 2 bases, with 14 bases left in between. The germline V gene encodes CDR1 KGHSH and CDR2 LQKENI. The CDR3 DNA follows: TGTGCCAGCTCACTCCTTGAGGCAGGACAAGAGACCCAGTACTTC. Translating it yields CASSLLEAGQETQYF.

This clonotype turned up a few times. The DNA of the CDR3 is TGTGCCACCAGAGGTGCTAAGGGGAACACCGGGGAGCTGTTTTTT. This gives the protein CATRGAKGNTGELFF. The chain couples TRBV9 to TRBJ2-2; D call uncertain. Germline-derived CDR1 and CDR2 are SGDLS and YYNGEE. The CDR3 totals 15 residues. Deletions cut 9 bases from V and 1 base from J, with 16 bases between.

The sample holds one count of this clonotype. The V and J genes are TRBV18 and TRBJ1-4, with D hard to call. The CDR3 spans 15 residues. Germline CDR1 is KGHSH and CDR2 is LQKENI. Deletions cut 2 bases from V and 6 bases from J, with 13 bases between. The CDR3 loop reads CASSPVGSTDEKLFF. In DNA form, the CDR3 reads TGTGCCAGCTCACCAGTCGGGAGCACAGATGAAAAACTGTTTTTT. Combining the CDR3 with reference TRBV18 and TRBJ1-4 gives the whole variable domain NAGVMQNPRHLVRRRGQEARLRCSPMKGHSHVYWYRQLPEEGLKFMVYLQKENIIDESGMPKERFSAEFPKEGPSILRIQQVVRGDSAAYFCASSPVGSTDEKLFFGSGTQLSVL.

This clonotype was observed a handful of times. V gene TRBV30 combines with J gene TRBJ2-1, with unresolved D. The CDR3 has 14 amino acids. The germline CDR1 and CDR2 sequences are GTSNPN and SVGIG (reference sequence). The germline V and J ends were trimmed by 6 bases and 1 base, with 13 bases remaining between them. CDR3 nucleotides: TGTGCCTGTTCGGGCGAGGATTCCTACAATGAGCAGTTCTTC. Protein product: CACSGEDSYNEQFF. Filled out from reference TRBV30 and TRBJ2-1, the complete variable domain reads SQTIHQWPATLVQPVGSPLSLECTVEGTSNPNLYWYRQAAGRGLQLLFYSVGIGQISSEVPQNLSASRPQDRQFILSSKKLLLSDSGFYLCACSGEDSYNEQFFGPGTRLTVL.

The V gene is TRBV28, the J gene TRBJ2-1, with 9 bases that match TRBD1. The germline CDR1 and CDR2 sequences are MDHEN and SYDVKM. The V gene end was trimmed by 6 bases and the J gene end by 2 bases; junction bases not matched to a gene: 8. This CDR3 is built from 16 residues. The CDR3 spells CASSLRGTGPYNEQFF. CDR3 in DNA: TGTGCCAGCAGCTTGAGGGGGACAGGGCCCTACAATGAGCAGTTCTTC.

With regard to this clonotype: This is likely an artifact of a read error, given a far larger clone one base away. The rearrangement uses TRBV28 and TRBJ1-5, with TRBD1 matching over 7 bases. Germline CDR1 and CDR2: MDHEN and SYDVKM. J lost 0 bases, V lost 6 bases, and 8 bases had no gene match. This CDR3 has 16 residues. Here the CDR3 DNA reads TGTGCCAGCAGCCCCGACAGGGTATATAGCAATCAGCCCCAGCATTTT. It codes for CASSPDRVYSNQPQHF.

This clonotype came up many times. This rearrangement joins TRBV2 to TRBJ2-1; D remains unclear. This CDR3 spans 13 amino acids. Looked up from germline, CDR1 is SNHLY and CDR2 is FYNNEI. Between the trimmed V and J ends, which lost 4 bases and 9 bases, there was a span of 13 bases. CDR3 amino acids: CASSGVGDLEQFF. The CDR3 bases are TGTGCCAGCAGTGGAGTTGGGGATCTTGAGCAGTTCTTC.

This clonotype was counted at least ten times. This chain joins TRBV7-8 and TRBJ2-1, with TRBD1 matching 7 bases. The CDR3 has 17 amino acids. The J segment lost 0 bases and the V segment lost 4 bases, leaving 9 bases of the junction unmatched. CDR1 and CDR2 (germline): SGHVS, FQNEAQ. As DNA, the CDR3 is TGTGCCAGCAGCTCCACACCTTGGACAGGCTCCTACAATGAGCAGTTCTTC. Translation gives CASSSTPWTGSYNEQFF. The full variable domain, completed using reference TRBV7-8 and TRBJ2-1, is GAGVSQSPRYKVAKRGQDVALRCDPISGHVSLFWYQQALGQGPEFLTYFQNEAQLDKSGLPSDRFFAERPEGSVSTLKIQRTQQEDSAVYLCASSSTPWTGSYNEQFFGPGTRLTVL.

V gene TRBV2 combines with J gene TRBJ1-2; D is uncertain. The germline V gene encodes CDR1 SNHLY and CDR2 FYNNEI. V was cut by 3 bases and J by 6 bases, with 11 bases left in between. The CDR3 is made up of 13 amino acids. CDR3: CASSETTRDGYTF. CDR3 in DNA: TGTGCCAGCAGTGAGACCACTCGGGATGGCTACACCTTC.

This clonotype was seen ten or more times. The gene calls are TRBV7-2 and TRBJ2-5; the D gene is possibly TRBD2 (5 bases). Per germline, CDR1 SGHTA and CDR2 FQGNSA. This CDR3 comprises 12 residues. With 5 bases removed from V and 7 bases from J, the gap between germline ends came to 11 bases. As DNA, the CDR3 is TGTGCCAGCAGCCGAATCGAGGGGACCCAGTACTTC. As protein: CASSRIEGTQYF.

This sequence joins TRBV7-9 and TRBJ2-7; D perhaps matches TRBD2 (5 bases). Germline lookup yields CDR1 SEHNR and CDR2 FQNEAQ (reference sequence). CDR3 length equals 15 residues. V was pared by 5 bases and J by 4 bases, with 18 bases between. CDR3 sequence: CASSPRADLGYEQYF. CDR3 bases: TGTGCCAGCAGCCCGAGGGCGGATTTGGGGTACGAGCAGTACTTC. Based on the CDR3 plus reference TRBV7-9 and TRBJ2-7, the full variable domain is DTGVSQNPRHKITKRGQNVTFRCDPISEHNRLYWYRQTLGQGPEFLTYFQNEAQLEKSRLLSDRFSAERPKGSFSTLEIQRTEQGDSAMYLCASSPRADLGYEQYFGPGTRLTVT.

The sample holds many counts of this clonotype. The V and J genes are TRBV15 and TRBJ2-7, with unresolved D. CDR1 LNHNV and CDR2 YYDKDF come from the germline V gene (reference sequence). The CDR3 is 13 residues long. Trimming shortened V by 4 bases and J by 0 bases, and 7 bases separated the two germline ends. The CDR3 nucleotides read TGTGCCACCAGCATTTGGAACTCCTACGAGCAGTACTTC. Translation gives CATSIWNSYEQYF.

The chain carries TRBV19 and TRBJ1-5; perhaps TRBD1 as D (6 bases). The CDR3 consists of 13 residues. The V end was cut by 8 bases, the J end by 6 bases, with 14 bases between. Germline CDR1 LNHDA, CDR2 SQIVND (reference sequence). The DNA for the CDR3 is TGTGCCAGTCAGGGGCAAATGGGTCAGCCCCAGCATTTT. Translated: CASQGQMGQPQHF.

This chain links TRBV11-2 with TRBJ1-2, with 8 bases identical to TRBD1. Trimming removed 2 bases from V and 7 bases from J; junction bases left unmatched: 6. Germline CDR1 reads SGHAT; CDR2 reads FQNNGV. This CDR3 comprises 14 residues. CDR3 bases: TGTGCCAGCAGCTTAAGGGGGCAGGGGGCTGGCTACACCTTC. Its protein is CASSLRGQGAGYTF.

This clonotype was detected many times. CDR3 sequence: CASRPGQGDYGYTF. CDR3 in DNA: TGTGCCAGCAGACCGGGACAGGGCGACTATGGCTACACCTTC. This rearrangement joins TRBV7-9 to TRBJ1-2; 9 nucleotides agree with TRBD1. This CDR3 has 14 amino acids. Germline values: CDR1 SEHNR, CDR2 FQNEAQ (reference sequence). The ends lost 6 bases at V and 3 bases at J; junction bases unmatched: 5.

This clonotype was observed many times. The chain couples TRBV2 to TRBJ1-5, with D possibly matching TRBD1 (5 bases). Trimming stripped 8 bases from V and 3 bases from J, with 17 bases between. This CDR3 is 15 amino acids long. From germline, CDR1 is SNHLY and CDR2 FYNNEI. CDR3 sequence reads: CASLLRGGFNQPQHF. The CDR3 DNA sequence: TGTGCCAGCCTCTTAAGGGGCGGATTCAATCAGCCCCAGCATTTT.

This clonotype was counted between two and nine times. This chain uses TRBV5-4 with TRBJ2-3; 8 bases line up with TRBD2. The CDR3 spans 15 residues. The germline V gene has CDR1 SGHNT and CDR2 YYREEE (reference sequence). Trimming removed 4 bases from V and 3 bases from J; junction bases left unmatched: 7. The CDR3 DNA reads as TGTGCCAGCAGCCTGAGGTCTAGCGGGACAGATACGCAGTATTTT. It encodes CASSLRSSGTDTQYF.

This clonotype was seen a few times. V gene TRBV6-1 combines with J gene TRBJ1-2; no clear D. V gave up 5 bases and J gave up 4 bases, with 8 bases separating them. CDR3 length equals 12 residues. In germline, CDR1 is MNHNS, CDR2 SASEGT. CDR3 coding DNA: TGTGCCAGCAGTCGAGAGGGCTATGGCTACACCTTC. This encodes CASSREGYGYTF.

This clonotype was counted only a few times. The chain combines TRBV13 with TRBJ1-1; 8 bases are shared with TRBD1. J lost 5 bases, V lost 6 bases, and 5 bases had no gene match. This CDR3 is 13 amino acids long. The germline V gene has CDR1 PRHDT and CDR2 FYEKMQ (reference sequence). CDR3 sequence (DNA): TGTGCCAGCAGTGACAGGGGCCGGACTGAAGCTTTCTTT. Residues: CASSDRGRTEAFF.